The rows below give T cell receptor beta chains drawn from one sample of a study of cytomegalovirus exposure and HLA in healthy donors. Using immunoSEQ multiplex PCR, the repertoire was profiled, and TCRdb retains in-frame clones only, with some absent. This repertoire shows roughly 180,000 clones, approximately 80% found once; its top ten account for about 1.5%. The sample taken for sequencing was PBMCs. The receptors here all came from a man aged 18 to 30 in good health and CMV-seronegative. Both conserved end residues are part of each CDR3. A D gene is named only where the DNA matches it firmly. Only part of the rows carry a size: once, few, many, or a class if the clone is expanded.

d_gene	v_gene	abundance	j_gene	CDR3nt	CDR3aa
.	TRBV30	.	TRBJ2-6	TGTGCCTGGAGGGACAGCTCTGGGGCCAACGTCCTGACTTTC	CAWRDSSGANVLTF
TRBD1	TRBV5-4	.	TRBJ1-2	TGTGCCAGCAGCGGCCGCGACAGGGGTGGCTACACCTTC	CASSGRDRGGYTF
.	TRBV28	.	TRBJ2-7	TGTGCCAGCAGTTTAGGGGCTCGCGAGCAGTACTTC	CASSLGAREQYF
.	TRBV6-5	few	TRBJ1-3	TGTGCCAGCAGTCTAGACAGGATCTCTGGAAACACCATATATTTT	CASSLDRISGNTIYF
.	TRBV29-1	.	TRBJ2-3	TGCAGCGTTAGCCAGCGGTTCACAGATACGCAGTATTTT	CSVSQRFTDTQYF
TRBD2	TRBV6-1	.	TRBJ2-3	TGTGCCAGCAGTGAAGCGTCACTAGCGGGAGCCTATACGCAGTATTTT	CASSEASLAGAYTQYF
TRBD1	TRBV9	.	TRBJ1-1	TGTGCCAGCAGCGGAAGGGACAGGCTTGTGAACACTGAAGCTTTCTTT	CASSGRDRLVNTEAFF
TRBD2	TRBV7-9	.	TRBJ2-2	TGTGCCAGCAGCGAGGGCCACACTAGCGGAACCACCGGGGAGCTGTTTTTT	CASSEGHTSGTTGELFF
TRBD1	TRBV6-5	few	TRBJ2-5	TGTGCCAGCAGTTACTCGAGGACAGGGGGAGAGACCCAGTACTTC	CASSYSRTGGETQYF
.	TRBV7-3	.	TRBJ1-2	TGTGCCAGCAGCTTAACGGGGGGGACCAACTATGGCTACACCTTC	CASSLTGGTNYGYTF
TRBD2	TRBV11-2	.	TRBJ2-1	TGTGCCAGCAGCCCCCGCGTGTTAGCGGGAGGTTACAATGAGCAGTTCTTC	CASSPRVLAGGYNEQFF
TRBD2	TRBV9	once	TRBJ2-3	TGTGCCAGCAGCCGCCAGCGGGGGAGGTCAGGAAGCACAGATACGCAGTATTTT	CASSRQRGRSGSTDTQYF
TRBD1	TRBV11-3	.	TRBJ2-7	TGTGCCAGCAGCTTAGTCGGACAGGGGCCCTACGAGCAGTACTTC	CASSLVGQGPYEQYF
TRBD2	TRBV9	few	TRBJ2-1	TGTGCCAGCAGCGTATATAGCGCGGGGGGCTCCTACAATGAGCAGTTCTTC	CASSVYSAGGSYNEQFF
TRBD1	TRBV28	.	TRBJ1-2	TGTGCCAGCAGTTTGTATGGGGACAGGGGGATGAATGGCTACACCTTC	CASSLYGDRGMNGYTF
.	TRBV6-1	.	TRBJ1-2	TGTGCCAGCAGGGTATTAGTCAGGCGTAACTATGGCTACACCTTC	CASRVLVRRNYGYTF
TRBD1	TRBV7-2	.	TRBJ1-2	TGTGCCAGCAGCTTAGCAACAGGGGGCGGCTATGGCTACACCTTC	CASSLATGGGYGYTF
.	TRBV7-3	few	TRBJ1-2	TGTGCCAGCAGCTTAATGGGAGAAGATGGCTACACCTTC	CASSLMGEDGYTF
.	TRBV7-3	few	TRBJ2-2	TGTGCCAGCAAGGCGGGGACAGCGAACACCGGGGAGCTGTTTTTT	CASKAGTANTGELFF
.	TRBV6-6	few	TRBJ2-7	TGTGCCAGCAGTTACCTGACAGCCTCCTACGAGCAGTACTTC	CASSYLTASYEQYF
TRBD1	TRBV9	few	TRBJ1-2	TGTGCCAGCAGCGCCACCCCCGGGGACAGGGACCTTTGGTATGGCTACACCTTC	CASSATPGDRDLWYGYTF
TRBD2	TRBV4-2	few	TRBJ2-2	TGTGCCAGCAGCCCTCTCCTCCGCGGGGGCACCGGGGAGCTGTTTTTT	CASSPLLRGGTGELFF
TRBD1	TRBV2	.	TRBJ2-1	TGTGCCAGCAGCTTGACAGGGCCGCAGGGCAATGAGCAGTTCTTC	CASSLTGPQGNEQFF
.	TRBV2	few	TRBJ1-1	TGTGCCAAAGAGAGAATGAACACTGAAGCTTTCTTT	CAKERMNTEAFF
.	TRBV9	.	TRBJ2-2	TGTGCCAGCAGCGTAGGAACCGGCACCGGGGAGCTGTTTTTT	CASSVGTGTGELFF
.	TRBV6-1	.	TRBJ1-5	TGTGCCAGCAGAGGGGGTAGCAATCAGCCCCAGCATTTT	CASRGGSNQPQHF
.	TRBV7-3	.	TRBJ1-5	TGTGCCAGCAGCTTAGGGCCCAATCAGCCCCAGCATTTT	CASSLGPNQPQHF
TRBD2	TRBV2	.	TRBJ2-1	TGTGCCAGCAGTTCTAGCGGGGGGCCCTACAATGAGCAGTTCTTC	CASSSSGGPYNEQFF
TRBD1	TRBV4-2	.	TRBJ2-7	TGTGCCAGCAGCCGATACAGGGGGCCCTACGAGCAGTACTTC	CASSRYRGPYEQYF
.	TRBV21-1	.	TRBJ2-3	TGTGCCAGCAGCAAAGACTTATCTAGCACAGATACGCAGTATTTT	CASSKDLSSTDTQYF
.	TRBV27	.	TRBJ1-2	TGTGCCAGCAGTGGCCCCGGGGGCTACACCTTC	CASSGPGGYTF
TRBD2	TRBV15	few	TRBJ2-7	TGTGCCACCAGCAGACCGCGGGGGGAGACCTACGAGCAGTACTTC	CATSRPRGETYEQYF
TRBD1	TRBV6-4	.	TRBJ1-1	TGTGCCAGCAGTGACCCCGGGACAGGGGGCTGGAACACTGAAGCTTTCTTT	CASSDPGTGGWNTEAFF
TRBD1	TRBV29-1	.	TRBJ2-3	TGCAGCGTTGTAGACAGGGGGGAAGGAGATACGCAGTATTTT	CSVVDRGEGDTQYF
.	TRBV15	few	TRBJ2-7	TGTGCCACCAGCAGCCCCAGGGGCCAGGGTGGGTACGAGCAGTACTTC	CATSSPRGQGGYEQYF
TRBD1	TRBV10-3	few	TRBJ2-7	TGTGCCATCAGTGTCGGGACAGGGAGTTACGAGCAGTACTTC	CAISVGTGSYEQYF
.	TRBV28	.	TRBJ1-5	TGTGCAATCGGTGGGGGGTCGATTCAGCCCCAGCATTTT	CAIGGGSIQPQHF
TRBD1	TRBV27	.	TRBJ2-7	TGTGCCAGCAGTTCCAATCCGGGACAGAGACACGAGCAGTACTTC	CASSSNPGQRHEQYF
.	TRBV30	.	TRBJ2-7	TGTGCCTGGAGTGTAAGGAGCGAGCAGTACTTC	CAWSVRSEQYF
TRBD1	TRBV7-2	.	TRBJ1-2	TGTGCCAGCAGCTTAGAAAGAACAGGGGGCGACTATGGCTACACCTTC	CASSLERTGGDYGYTF
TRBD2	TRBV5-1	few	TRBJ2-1	TGCGCCAGCAGCTTGTTGCCTAGCGGGAGCAATGAGCAGTTCTTC	CASSLLPSGSNEQFF
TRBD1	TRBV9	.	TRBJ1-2	TGTGCCAGCAGCTTCGGGACAGCTACTAACTATGGCTACACCTTC	CASSFGTATNYGYTF
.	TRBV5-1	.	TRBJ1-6	TGCGCCAGCAGCGTGGAGGGAAGGGGGCCCCTCCACTTT	CASSVEGRGPLHF
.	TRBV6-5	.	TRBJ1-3	TGTGCCAGCAGTTTAGACAGGTTCCGTAGCACCATATATTTT	CASSLDRFRSTIYF
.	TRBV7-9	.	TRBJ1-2	TGTGCCAGCAGCTTAGGAGGATCCTATGGCTACACCTTC	CASSLGGSYGYTF
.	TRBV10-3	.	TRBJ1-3	TGTGCCATCAGGGGACACTCGGCCGAAAACACCATATATTTT	CAIRGHSAENTIYF
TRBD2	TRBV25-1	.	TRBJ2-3	TGTGCCAGCAGTGGAATAGCGGGGGGGTACACAGATACGCAGTATTTT	CASSGIAGGYTDTQYF